This T cell receptor beta chain is from a study of T cell repertoires in cytomegalovirus infection. Points from the study as a whole: In two of eight donors, the top clonotype was HLA-C-restricted CMV-specific.

The trim removed 5 bases at V and 4 bases at J, leaving 8 bases unmatched. The CDR3 runs 15 residues. Concerning this clonotype: Its antigen is not identified.

MiXCR, applied by TCRdb to the reads, yields one record per CDR3 protein. The data show about 150,000 distinct CDR3 sequences, around 30% seen once. This chain links TRBV12-3 or TRBV12-4 with TRBJ1-2, with 9 bases fitting TRBD1. The sequencing used CD8+ T cells from cultured PBMCs, collected from culture after CMV antigen stimulation. This receptor was obtained from a human donor in good health (CMV status not recorded). Some clones in this sample may be carry-over from other donors' samples. CDR3 bases: TGTGCCAGCAGTGGCCCGGGACAGGGAGGCTATGGCTACACCTTC. It translates to CASSGPGQGGYGYTF.